Sequencing of this T cell receptor (beta chain) was carried out in a study of long-term antiretroviral therapy in people with HIV. Points from the study as a whole: Narrower CDR3 length ranges marked HIV repertoires relative to controls.

Note on this clone: Its antigen remains unidentified.

Per donor, a minimum of one pre-ART and a minimum of two post-ART PBMC samples were available. Run at survey level, the immunoSEQ assay was version v3.0. Sequencing was performed with immunoSEQ multiplex PCR; in TCRdb, only in-frame clones are kept and a portion is missing. The data show tens of thousands of clones, with 85% to 90% seen just once and about 8% held by the top ten. Germline trimming cut 3 bases from V and 3 bases from J; bases unmatched to any gene: 11. This CDR3 has 16 residues. The V gene's germline CDR1 is LGHNA and CDR2 YSLEER. This chain links TRBV4-3 with TRBJ2-7; 7 bases are shared with TRBD1. Material: unsorted PBMCs, obtained 3.2 years before starting antiretroviral therapy. The TCR originated in a man aged 50 to 59 with HIV. This CDR3 is CASSQQAGQVGYEQYF. For the CDR3, the DNA is TGCGCCAGCAGCCAGCAGGCAGGACAGGTAGGCTACGAGCAGTACTTC.